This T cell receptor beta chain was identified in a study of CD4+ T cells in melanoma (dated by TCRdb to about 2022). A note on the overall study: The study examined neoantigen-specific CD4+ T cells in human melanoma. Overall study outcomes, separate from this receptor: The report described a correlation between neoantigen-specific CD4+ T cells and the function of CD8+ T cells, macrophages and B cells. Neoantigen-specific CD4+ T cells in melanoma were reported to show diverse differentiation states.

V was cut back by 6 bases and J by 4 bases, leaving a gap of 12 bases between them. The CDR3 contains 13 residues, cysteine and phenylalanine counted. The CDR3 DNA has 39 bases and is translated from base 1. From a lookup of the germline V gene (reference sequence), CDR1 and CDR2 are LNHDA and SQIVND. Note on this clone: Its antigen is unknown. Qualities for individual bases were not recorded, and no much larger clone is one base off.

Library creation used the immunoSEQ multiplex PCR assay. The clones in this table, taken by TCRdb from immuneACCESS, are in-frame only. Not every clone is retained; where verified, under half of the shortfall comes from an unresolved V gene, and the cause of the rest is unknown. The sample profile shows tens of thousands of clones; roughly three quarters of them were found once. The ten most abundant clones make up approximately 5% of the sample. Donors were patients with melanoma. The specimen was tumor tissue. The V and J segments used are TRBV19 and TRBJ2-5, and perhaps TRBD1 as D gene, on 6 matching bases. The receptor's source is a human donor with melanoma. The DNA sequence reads TGTGCCAGTAGGCAGGGGTCGGCAGAGACCCAGTACTTC. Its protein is CASRQGSAETQYF.